The 30 T cell receptor beta chains given below trace back to one sample, sequenced in a study of blood T cell repertoires in COVID-19. Here immunoSEQ multiplex PCR was the method, and the copy in TCRdb shows in-frame clones only, minus some. This repertoire shows 70,000 to 90,000 clones, about 82% found once; its top ten account for roughly 8%. The sample taken for sequencing was peripheral blood. These receptors were collected from a man over 45 with active COVID-19.

The rearrangement links TRBV21-1 to TRBJ2-7; no check of the table's D call, TRBD2, against the DNA was made. TRBV21-1 constitutes a pseudogene. The length of the CDR3 is 12 residues. The chain's CDR3 is CASSKGGYEQYF. For the CDR3, the DNA is TGTGCCAGCAGCAAAGGAGGGTACGAGCAGTACTTC.

The J gene is TRBJ1-4, the V gene TRBV4-1; 7 bases line up with TRBD1. CDR3 length equals 16 residues. Looked up from germline, CDR1 is MGHRA and CDR2 is YSYEKL. After removal of 3 bases from V and 0 bases from J, the junction contained 4 bases not matched to a gene. The CDR3 region is CASSHGDSTTNEKLFF. The CDR3 bases are TGCGCCAGCAGCCATGGGGACAGCACAACTAATGAAAAACTGTTTTTT.

The J gene is TRBJ1-1, the V gene TRBV10-3; 9 bases fit TRBD1. The J segment lost 5 bases and the V segment lost 5 bases, leaving 9 bases of the junction unmatched. The germline gives CDR1 ENHRY, CDR2 SYGVKD. The CDR3 has 15 amino acids. The CDR3 region has the DNA TGTGCCATCAGTTCTCTTGGGACAGGGAATACTGAAGCTTTCTTT. Protein product: CAISSLGTGNTEAFF.

V is TRBV6-2 or TRBV6-3 and J is TRBJ1-1; 10 nucleotides align to TRBD1. This CDR3 contains 18 residues. Germline V gene lookup returns CDR1 MNHEY and CDR2 SVGEGT. The V and J ends lost 5 bases and 1 base, in that order; junction bases with no gene match: 13. The CDR3 here is CASSRQGALGKPNTEAFF. DNA of the CDR3: TGTGCCAGCAGTAGACAGGGGGCGCTGGGGAAACCGAACACTGAAGCTTTCTTT.

This sequence joins TRBV15 and TRBJ1-4, with no clear D. V lost 2 bases and J 4 bases, leaving 8 bases between the germline ends. The CDR3 is made up of 14 amino acids. Per the germline V gene, CDR1 is LNHNV and CDR2 is YYDKDF (reference sequence). The chain's CDR3 is CATSRKQNNEKLFF. CDR3 coding DNA: TGTGCCACCAGCAGAAAACAGAATAATGAAAAACTGTTTTTT. The full variable domain, its missing parts supplied by reference TRBV15 and TRBJ1-4, is DAMVIQNPRYQVTQFGKPVTLSCSQTLNHNVMYWYQQKSSQAPKLLFHYYDKDFNNEADTPDNFQSRRPNTSFCFLDIRSPGLGDTAMYLCATSRKQNNEKLFFGSGTQLSVL.

This chain uses TRBV7-9 with TRBJ2-2, with 7 bases matching TRBD1. The CDR3 contains 18 residues. Trimming cost V 4 bases and J 6 bases; bases outside gene matches: 17. Germline values: CDR1 SEHNR, CDR2 FQNEAQ (reference sequence). The chain's CDR3 is CASSSGQAVFNPSGELFF. CDR3 DNA: TGTGCCAGCAGCTCAGGACAGGCTGTATTCAATCCTTCCGGGGAGCTGTTTTTT.

The V and J genes are TRBV6-9 and TRBJ1-3; TRBD1 matches 9 bases. There are 16 residues in the CDR3. Germline loops: CDR1 MNHGY, CDR2 SVAAGI. V shed 4 bases and J 2 bases; nucleotides not matched to a gene: 6. This CDR3 reads CASSSRGTGTGNTIYF. The CDR3, as DNA: TGTGCCAGCAGTTCTAGGGGGACAGGGACTGGAAACACCATATATTTT.

CDR3 sequence (DNA): TGTGCCAGCAGTTCTTCCGGGGTTACTAATGAAAAACTGTTTTTT. Its protein product is CASSSSGVTNEKLFF. This rearrangement joins TRBV6-5 to TRBJ1-4; D call uncertain. In germline, CDR1 is MNHEY, CDR2 SVGAGI. Trimming left V 4 bases short and J 2 bases short, with 11 bases between. The length of the CDR3 is 15 residues.

The chain employs TRBV7-2 and TRBJ1-4, with D possibly TRBD1 on 5 matching bases. This CDR3 has 14 amino acids. Germline lookup yields CDR1 SGHTA and CDR2 FQGNSA. Trimming removed 7 bases at V and 8 bases at J, with 17 bases between. The CDR3 DNA follows: TGTGCCAGCACCCCCTCAGGGATTAGCGAAAAACTGTTTTTT. The encoded protein is CASTPSGISEKLFF. Full variable domain (outside the CDR3, taken from reference TRBV7-2 and TRBJ1-4): GAGVSQSPSNKVTEKGKDVELRCDPISGHTALYWYRQSLGQGLEFLIYFQGNSAPDKSGLPSDRFSAERTGGSVSTLTIQRTQQEDSAVYLCASTPSGISEKLFFGSGTQLSVL.

The J gene is TRBJ2-7, the V gene TRBV28, with a tentative D call TRBD2 (5 bases). This CDR3 is 14 amino acids long. The V end was cut by 5 bases, the J end by 2 bases, with 13 bases between. Germline V gene sequence: CDR1 MDHEN, CDR2 SYDVKM. The CDR3 DNA reads TGTGCCAGCAGTGGAGGTAGAATAGCCTACGAGCAGTACTTC. This translates into CASSGGRIAYEQYF. The full variable domain, its missing parts supplied by reference TRBV28 and TRBJ2-7, is DVKVTQSSRYLVKRTGEKVFLECVQDMDHENMFWYRQDPGLGLRLIYFSYDVKMKEKGDIPEGYSVSREKKERFSLILESASTNQTSMYLCASSGGRIAYEQYFGPGTRLTVT.

The chain carries TRBV4-3 and TRBJ1-4; D unclear. V lost 4 bases, J lost 0 bases, and 9 bases lay in between. CDR3 size: 15 residues. Germline V CDR1 and CDR2: LGHNA, YSLEER. CDR3: CASSRSVATNEKLFF. The CDR3 bases are TGCGCCAGCAGCCGTTCAGTTGCAACTAATGAAAAACTGTTTTTT.

This rearrangement joins TRBV9 to TRBJ2-3; 8 bases agree with TRBD2. Germline trimming cut 0 bases from V and 1 base from J; bases unmatched to any gene: 7. This CDR3 comprises 17 residues. Germline V lookup: CDR1 SGDLS, CDR2 YYNGEE. In DNA form, the CDR3 reads TGTGCCAGCAGCGTAGGGGTTAGCGGGATTGGCACAGATACGCAGTATTTT. Translating gives CASSVGVSGIGTDTQYF.

J is TRBJ2-7 and V is TRBV6-2 or TRBV6-3, with D maybe TRBD2 (5 bases). The CDR3 runs 13 residues. V lost 4 bases and J 3 bases, leaving 10 bases between the germline ends. Germline CDR1 is MNHEY and CDR2 is SVGEGT. The CDR3 loop reads CASSSGRNYEQYF. In DNA form, the CDR3 reads TGTGCCAGCAGTTCGGGGAGAAACTACGAGCAGTACTTC.

V usage is TRBV28 and J usage is TRBJ2-3; 12 nucleotides match TRBD2. Trimming at V came to 6 bases and at J to 2 bases, leaving 9 bases not matched to a gene. The CDR3 is made up of 17 amino acids. CDR1 is MDHEN, CDR2 SYDVKM, per germline. The CDR3 spells CASSSSGGAPITDTQYF. Written as DNA, the CDR3 is TGTGCCAGCAGCTCTAGCGGGGGGGCCCCAATCACAGATACGCAGTATTTT.

The chain carries TRBV19 and TRBJ2-7, with TRBD2 as a possible D gene (5 bases). CDR1 LNHDA and CDR2 SQIVND come from the germline V gene (reference sequence). V lost 3 bases, J lost 4 bases, and 7 bases lay in between. This CDR3 has 12 amino acids. CDR3 loop: CASSISGYEQYF. For the CDR3, the DNA is TGTGCCAGTAGTATTTCGGGATACGAGCAGTACTTC.

The chain couples TRBV7-2 to TRBJ2-1, with 15 bases that match TRBD2. Germline V gene sequence: CDR1 SGHTA, CDR2 FQGNSA. After removal of 4 bases from V and 13 bases from J, the junction contained 5 bases not matched to a gene. The CDR3 loop spans 14 amino acids. CDR3 protein: CASSSGLAGGPQFF. The CDR3 DNA reads as TGTGCCAGCAGCTCGGGACTAGCGGGGGGACCCCAGTTCTTC.

V and J are TRBV28 and TRBJ2-7; a weak D match, TRBD2 (5 bases). V shed 6 bases and J shed 9 bases, with 9 bases lying between them. Germline V gene lookup returns CDR1 MDHEN and CDR2 SYDVKM. The CDR3 length is 10 residues. In nucleotides, the CDR3 is TGTGCCAGCAGCAAGGAGGTGCAGTACTTC. Protein sequence: CASSKEVQYF.

The chain has TRBV6-5 and TRBJ1-4, with D perhaps matching TRBD1 (5 bases). The CDR3 length is 14 residues. Germline CDR1 is MNHEY and CDR2 is SVGAGI. V lost 2 bases, J lost 4 bases, and 8 bases lay in between. CDR3 DNA: TGTGCCAGCAGTTACAGGGGAGGTAATGAAAAACTGTTTTTT. Amino acids: CASSYRGGNEKLFF.

J is TRBJ2-7 and V is TRBV6-5; D may be TRBD2 (6 bases). Germline V gene sequence: CDR1 MNHEY, CDR2 SVGAGI. The CDR3 sequence is 16 residues long. Trimming took 4 bases from V and 5 from J, leaving 21 bases between them. The CDR3 DNA is TGTGCCAGCAGTTCCAGGACCGGGGGAGATTTCCACGAGCAGTACTTC. Its translation: CASSSRTGGDFHEQYF.

This clone has only one observation. J is TRBJ1-2 and V is TRBV2, with 12 bases matching TRBD1. CDR1 and CDR2 (germline): SNHLY, FYNNEI. CDR3 length: 16 amino acids. The trim removed 7 bases at V and 7 bases at J, leaving 13 bases unmatched. The CDR3 nucleotides read TGTGCCAGCATCCGGGACAGGGGGCAGTTGTGGTCTGGCTACACCTTC. Residues: CASIRDRGQLWSGYTF. The whole variable domain, filled in from reference TRBV2 and TRBJ1-2, reads EPEVTQTPSHQVTQMGQEVILRCVPISNHLYFYWYRQILGQKVEFLVSFYNNEISEKSEIFDDQFSVERPDGSNFTLKIRSTKLEDSAMYFCASIRDRGQLWSGYTFGSGTRLTVV.

The rearrangement uses TRBV28 and TRBJ2-7; TRBD1 aligns across 12 bases. Germline-derived CDR1 and CDR2 are MDHEN and SYDVKM. V lost 6 bases to trimming and J lost 3 bases; unmatched junction nucleotides: 9. The CDR3 contains 16 residues. CDR3 protein: CASRGQGASVVYEQYF. For the CDR3, the DNA is TGTGCCAGCAGGGGACAGGGGGCAAGTGTAGTCTACGAGCAGTACTTC. The variable domain in full, completed from reference TRBV28 and TRBJ2-7, reads DVKVTQSSRYLVKRTGEKVFLECVQDMDHENMFWYRQDPGLGLRLIYFSYDVKMKEKGDIPEGYSVSREKKERFSLILESASTNQTSMYLCASRGQGASVVYEQYFGPGTRLTVT.

The chain carries TRBV25-1 and TRBJ1-5; D remains unclear. Between the trimmed V and J ends, which lost 1 base and 9 bases, there was a span of 10 bases. The CDR3 covers 13 residues. Germline V gives CDR1 MGHDK, CDR2 SYGVNS. CDR3 loop: CASSEFDGGPQHF. The CDR3 DNA is TGTGCCAGCAGTGAATTTGACGGCGGGCCCCAGCATTTT.

The chain is built from TRBV10-3 and TRBJ1-1, with D tentatively TRBD1 (6 bases). This CDR3 contains 13 residues. V dropped 6 bases and J dropped 0 bases, with 8 bases sitting between them. Germline assignment: CDR1 ENHRY and CDR2 SYGVKD. The CDR3 sequence: CAISGQMNTEAFF. The CDR3 nucleotides read TGTGCCATCAGCGGACAGATGAACACTGAAGCTTTCTTT.

This chain connects TRBV28 to TRBJ2-5, with TRBD1 matching 9 bases. The germline CDR1 and CDR2 sequences are MDHEN and SYDVKM. CDR3 size: 13 residues. Losses at the gene ends were 6 bases for V and 5 bases for J; bases not matched to a gene: 4. The CDR3 loop reads CASSLGQGETQYF. The CDR3 coding sequence is TGTGCCAGCAGCTTAGGACAGGGGGAGACCCAGTACTTC. Full variable domain (rest looked up from reference TRBV28 and TRBJ2-5): DVKVTQSSRYLVKRTGEKVFLECVQDMDHENMFWYRQDPGLGLRLIYFSYDVKMKEKGDIPEGYSVSREKKERFSLILESASTNQTSMYLCASSLGQGETQYFGPGTRLLVL.

The rearrangement uses TRBV30 and TRBJ2-5; 7 bases line up with TRBD2. CDR1 is GTSNPN, CDR2 SVGIG, per germline (reference sequence). The V gene end was trimmed by 3 bases and the J gene end by 4 bases; junction bases not matched to a gene: 2. The CDR3 is made up of 12 amino acids. CDR3 amino acids: CAWRGGSETQYF. CDR3 nucleotides: TGTGCCTGGAGGGGGGGGTCAGAGACCCAGTACTTC.

This chain connects TRBV5-5 to TRBJ2-7; D is perhaps TRBD2 (7 bases). The CDR3 spans 12 residues. CDR1 SGHKS and CDR2 YYEKEE come from the germline V gene (reference sequence). With 4 bases removed from V and 6 bases from J, the gap between germline ends came to 11 bases. The CDR3 nucleotides are TGTGCCAGCAGCCAAAGGGGGGGCGAGCAGTACTTC. Residues: CASSQRGGEQYF.

The rearrangement uses TRBV25-1 and TRBJ2-1, with D tentatively TRBD2 (6 bases). Trimming pared 5 bases from V and 3 bases from J, leaving 8 bases between. CDR1 is MGHDK, CDR2 SYGVNS, per germline. The length of the CDR3 is 13 residues. The CDR3 DNA is TGTGCCAGCAGTAGGGACTTCTACAATGAGCAGTTCTTC. Amino acid sequence: CASSRDFYNEQFF. Drawing the rest from reference TRBV25-1 and TRBJ2-1, the complete variable domain is EADIYQTPRYLVIGTGKKITLECSQTMGHDKMYWYQQDPGMELHLIHYSYGVNSTEKGDLSSESTVSRIRTEHFPLTLESARPSHTSQYLCASSRDFYNEQFFGPGTRLTVL.

DNA of the CDR3: TGTGCCAGCAGCTTAGATCTTGGTAGTCACTACGAGCAGTACTTC. Encoded protein: CASSLDLGSHYEQYF. The V and J genes are TRBV11-2 and TRBJ2-7, with D hard to call. CDR1 SGHAT and CDR2 FQNNGV come from the germline V gene. V was clipped by 0 bases and J by 3 bases, with 12 bases between them. This CDR3 has 15 residues.

V gene TRBV7-9 combines with J gene TRBJ1-5; possible D gene TRBD1, 5 bases. The V gene lost 3 bases and the J gene lost 2 bases, with 17 bases spanning the gap. The length of the CDR3 is 17 residues. The germline V gene encodes CDR1 SEHNR and CDR2 FQNEAQ (reference sequence). This CDR3 reads CASSFTNRGDGNQPQHF. CDR3 nucleotides: TGTGCCAGCAGCTTCACGAACCGGGGGGACGGCAATCAGCCCCAGCATTTT.

The V gene is TRBV2, the J gene TRBJ1-4; 7 bases line up with TRBD1. The junction had 5 bases not matched to a gene; V was cut back by 6 bases and J by 4 bases. This CDR3 region has 14 residues. Germline lookup yields CDR1 SNHLY and CDR2 FYNNEI. CDR3 amino acids: CASREGQYNEKLFF. The CDR3 DNA reads as TGTGCCAGCAGGGAGGGACAGTATAATGAAAAACTGTTTTTT.